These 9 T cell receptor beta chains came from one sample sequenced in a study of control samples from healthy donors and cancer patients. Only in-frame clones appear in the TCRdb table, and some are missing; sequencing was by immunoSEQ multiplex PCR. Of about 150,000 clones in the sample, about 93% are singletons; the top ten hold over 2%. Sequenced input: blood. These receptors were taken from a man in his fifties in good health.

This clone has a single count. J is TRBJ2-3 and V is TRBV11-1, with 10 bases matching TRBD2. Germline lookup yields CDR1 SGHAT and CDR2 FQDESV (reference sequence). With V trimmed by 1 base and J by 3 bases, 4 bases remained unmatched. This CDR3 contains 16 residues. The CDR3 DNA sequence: TGTGCCAGCAGCTTAGTCCCTAGCGGGAGAACAGATACGCAGTATTTT. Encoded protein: CASSLVPSGRTDTQYF.

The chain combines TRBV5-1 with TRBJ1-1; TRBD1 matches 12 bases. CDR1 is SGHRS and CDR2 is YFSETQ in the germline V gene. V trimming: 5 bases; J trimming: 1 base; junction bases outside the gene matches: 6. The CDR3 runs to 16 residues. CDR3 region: CASRRDRGLSNTEAFF. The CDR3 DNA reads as TGCGCCAGCAGACGGGACAGGGGGCTTTCGAACACTGAAGCTTTCTTT. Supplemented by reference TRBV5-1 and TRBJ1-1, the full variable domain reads KAGVTQTPRYLIKTRGQQVTLSCSPISGHRSVSWYQQTPGQGLQFLFEYFSETQRNKGNFPGRFSGRQFSNSRSEMNVSTLELGDSALYLCASRRDRGLSNTEAFFGQGTRLTVV.

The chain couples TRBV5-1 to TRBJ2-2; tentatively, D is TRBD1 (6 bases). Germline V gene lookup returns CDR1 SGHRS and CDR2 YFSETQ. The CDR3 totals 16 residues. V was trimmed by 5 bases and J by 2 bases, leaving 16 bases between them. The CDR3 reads CASSALYRDNTGELFF. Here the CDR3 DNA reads TGCGCCAGCAGTGCTTTGTACAGGGACAACACCGGGGAGCTGTTTTTT.

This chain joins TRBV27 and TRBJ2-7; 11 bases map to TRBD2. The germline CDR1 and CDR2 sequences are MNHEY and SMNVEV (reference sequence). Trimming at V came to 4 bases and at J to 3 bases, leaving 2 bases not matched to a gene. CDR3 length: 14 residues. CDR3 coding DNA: TGTGCCAGCAGTTACGGGACTAGCGGCTACGAGCAGTACTTC. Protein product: CASSYGTSGYEQYF.

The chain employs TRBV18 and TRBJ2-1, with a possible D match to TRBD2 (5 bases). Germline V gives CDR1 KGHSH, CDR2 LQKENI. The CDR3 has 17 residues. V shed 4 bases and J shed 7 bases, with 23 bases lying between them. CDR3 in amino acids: CASSQDRRAASSNEQFF. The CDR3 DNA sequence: TGTGCCAGCTCACAAGACCGAAGAGCGGCTTCAAGTAATGAGCAGTTCTTC.

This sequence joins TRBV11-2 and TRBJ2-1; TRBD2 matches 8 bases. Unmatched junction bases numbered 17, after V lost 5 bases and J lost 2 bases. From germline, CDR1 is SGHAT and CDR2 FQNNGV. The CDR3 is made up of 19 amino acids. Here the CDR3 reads CASSPRGSYGTRTYNEQFF. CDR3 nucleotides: TGTGCCAGCAGCCCCCGGGGTTCGTACGGGACTAGAACCTACAATGAGCAGTTCTTC.

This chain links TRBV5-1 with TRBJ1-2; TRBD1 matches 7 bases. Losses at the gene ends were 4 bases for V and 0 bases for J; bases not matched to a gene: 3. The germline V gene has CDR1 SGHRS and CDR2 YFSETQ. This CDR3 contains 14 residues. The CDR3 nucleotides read TGCGCCAGCAGCACGGGGACAGCTAACTATGGCTACACCTTC. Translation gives CASSTGTANYGYTF.

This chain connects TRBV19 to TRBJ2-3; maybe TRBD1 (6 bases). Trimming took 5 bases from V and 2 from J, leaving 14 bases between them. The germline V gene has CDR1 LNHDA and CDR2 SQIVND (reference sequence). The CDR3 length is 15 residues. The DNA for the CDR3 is TGTGCCAGTAGTTTACAACAGGGCCCCACAGATACGCAGTATTTT. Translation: CASSLQQGPTDTQYF.

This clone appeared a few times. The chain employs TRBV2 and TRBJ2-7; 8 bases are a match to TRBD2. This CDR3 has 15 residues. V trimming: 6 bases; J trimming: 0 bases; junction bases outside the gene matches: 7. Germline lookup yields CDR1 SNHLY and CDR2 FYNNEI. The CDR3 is CASSPMTSVSYEQYF. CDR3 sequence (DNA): TGTGCCAGCAGCCCCATGACTAGCGTCTCCTACGAGCAGTACTTC.